The 29 T cell receptor beta chains below all came from one sample that was sequenced in a study of blood T cells in healthy people across ages. The use of a sample-barcoded 5' primer and a J-beta primer mix characterized a second PCR of about 6 to 12 cycles. TCRdb itself ran the 5' RACE reads through MiXCR, one entry per CDR3 protein. This table holds around 280,000 distinct CDR3 sequences, 25% to 30% found once. Input material: blood. The receptor source for this set is a woman between 65 and 79 years old in good health.

The rearrangement links TRBV6-1 to TRBJ2-1, with no clear D. Germline V CDR1 and CDR2: MNHNS, SASEGT. The V and J ends lost 6 bases and 10 bases respectively, with 13 bases between them. The CDR3 loop spans 12 amino acids. Here the CDR3 reads CASRDFGREQFF. As DNA, the CDR3 is TGTGCCAGCAGGGATTTCGGGCGGGAGCAGTTCTTC.

This clonotype has a handful of counts. CDR3 nucleotides: TGCGCCAGCAGCCTGTGGACAGATGTAGATACGCAGTATTTT. Amino acids: CASSLWTDVDTQYF. This chain connects TRBV5-1 to TRBJ2-3; tentative D call: TRBD1 (6 bases). CDR1 is SGHRS and CDR2 is YFSETQ in the germline V gene. The CDR3 loop spans 14 amino acids. V was cut by 4 bases and J by 5 bases, with 14 bases left in between.

This clonotype was seen at least ten times. This chain joins TRBV10-3 and TRBJ1-3; D is uncertain. The CDR3 is 15 amino acids. Trimming removed 2 bases from V and 2 bases from J, with 10 bases in between. Germline V lookup: CDR1 ENHRY, CDR2 SYGVKD. In nucleotides, the CDR3 is TGTGCCATCAGTGAGGGGCGGGGTACTGGAAACACCATATATTTT. Its protein is CAISEGRGTGNTIYF.

This clonotype was seen more than once but under ten times. The CDR3 DNA follows: TGTGCCAGCAGCGTAGGAGGGGGGAGGTATCAGCCCCAGCATTTT. Residues: CASSVGGGRYQPQHF. The chain links TRBV9 to TRBJ1-5, with a tentative D call TRBD1 (6 bases). V shed 0 bases and J shed 5 bases, with 12 bases lying between them. CDR3 size: 15 residues. The V gene's germline CDR1 is SGDLS and CDR2 YYNGEE. Complete variable domain (other parts from reference TRBV9 and TRBJ1-5): DSGVTQTPKHLITATGQRVTLRCSPRSGDLSVYWYQQSLDQGLQFLIQYYNGEERAKGNILERFSAQQFPDLHSELNLSSLELGDSALYFCASSVGGGRYQPQHFGDGTRLSIL.

This chain links TRBV6-2 or TRBV6-3 with TRBJ1-1; maybe TRBD1 (5 bases). The CDR3 is made up of 13 amino acids. The germline CDR1 and CDR2 sequences are MNHEY and SVGEGT. The V gene lost 10 bases and the J gene lost 4 bases, with 16 bases spanning the gap. CDR3 loop: CAISRPGVTEAFF. CDR3 in DNA: TGTGCCATCTCTCGGCCGGGGGTCACTGAAGCTTTCTTT.

This clonotype was detected a few times. The rearrangement joins TRBV28 to TRBJ2-3; D unclear. The CDR3 runs 13 residues. In germline, CDR1 is MDHEN, CDR2 SYDVKM. Trimming removed 4 bases from V and 5 bases from J, with 10 bases in between. Here the CDR3 DNA reads TGTGCCAGCAGTTCCCTGAGCCAAGATACGCAGTATTTT. It translates to CASSSLSQDTQYF. The full variable domain, in which reference TRBV28 and TRBJ2-3 provide the parts outside the CDR3, is DVKVTQSSRYLVKRTGEKVFLECVQDMDHENMFWYRQDPGLGLRLIYFSYDVKMKEKGDIPEGYSVSREKKERFSLILESASTNQTSMYLCASSSLSQDTQYFGPGTRLTVL.

This clonotype was observed many times. The chain couples TRBV20-1 to TRBJ2-5, with no clear D. The CDR3 is made up of 11 amino acids. From germline, CDR1 is DFQATT and CDR2 SNEGSKA (reference sequence). The V end lost 3 bases, the J end lost 5 bases, and 7 bases lay between the germline ends. CDR3 in DNA: TGCAGTGCTAGGAATTCGGAGACCCAGTACTTC. It translates to CSARNSETQYF.

The chain employs TRBV10-3 and TRBJ1-2, with no clear D. CDR1 ENHRY and CDR2 SYGVKD come from the germline V gene. The CDR3 totals 16 residues. V was cut by 3 bases and J by 6 bases, with 20 bases left in between. CDR3 protein: CAISDRDELQYHGYTF. CDR3 bases: TGTGCCATCAGTGATCGGGATGAACTTCAGTATCATGGCTACACCTTC.

This clonotype was found a few times. The chain uses TRBV28 and TRBJ1-5; TRBD1 matches at 7 bases. CDR1 and CDR2 from the germline V gene are MDHEN and SYDVKM. The CDR3 has 15 amino acids. Trimming removed 7 bases from V and 1 base from J; junction bases left unmatched: 7. CDR3 loop: CASTQQGRSNQPQHF. CDR3 DNA sequence: TGTGCCAGCACCCAACAGGGGAGGAGCAATCAGCCCCAGCATTTT.

This clonotype was seen more than once but under ten times. The chain joins TRBV28 to TRBJ2-1, with TRBD2 identical over 13 bases. The DNA end lines up better with TRBJ2-7; the J call may be wrong. This CDR3 has 15 amino acids. CDR1 MDHEN and CDR2 SYDVKM come from the germline V gene. CDR3 in DNA: TGTGCCAGCAGCCCGGGGGGGACTAGCGGGATTCAGCAGTACTTC. Translation gives CASSPGGTSGIQQYF.

This chain connects TRBV7-9 to TRBJ2-7; D remains unclear. V lost 7 bases and J 5 bases, leaving 12 bases between the germline ends. From germline, CDR1 is SEHNR and CDR2 FQNEAQ (reference sequence). The CDR3 has 12 residues. For the CDR3, the DNA is TGTGCCAGCACTGGTAAACGGGACGAGCAGTACTTC. It codes for CASTGKRDEQYF.

This chain links TRBV15 with TRBJ1-6, with D unclear. The germline V gene encodes CDR1 LNHNV and CDR2 YYDKDF (reference sequence). This CDR3 is built from 14 residues. Trimming took 3 bases from V and 9 from J, leaving 12 bases between them. This CDR3 is CATSSPLRASPLHF. In nucleotides, the CDR3 is TGTGCCACCAGCAGCCCCCTCAGAGCTTCACCCCTCCACTTT. Supplemented by reference TRBV15 and TRBJ1-6, the full variable domain reads DAMVIQNPRYQVTQFGKPVTLSCSQTLNHNVMYWYQQKSSQAPKLLFHYYDKDFNNEADTPDNFQSRRPNTSFCFLDIRSPGLGDTAMYLCATSSPLRASPLHFGNGTRLTVT.

The rearrangement uses TRBV4-1 and TRBJ2-7; 7 bases are shared with TRBD2. The CDR3 is 16 residues long. Unmatched junction bases numbered 10, after V lost 2 bases and J lost 3 bases. The germline V gene has CDR1 MGHRA and CDR2 YSYEKL. CDR3 bases: TGCGCCAGCAGCCAAAGTGGGGGGGAACGGTACTACGAGCAGTACTTC. Amino acid sequence: CASSQSGGERYYEQYF.

The chain recombines TRBV28 with TRBJ2-5; D uncertain. With the DNA end fitting TRBJ2-7 better, the J assignment may be wrong. The CDR3 consists of 12 residues. Germline CDR1 is MDHEN and CDR2 is SYDVKM. The CDR3 DNA reads TGTGCCAGCAGGACGAGGCAGTACGAGCAGTACTTC. Protein product: CASRTRQYEQYF.

This clonotype turned up a few times. In DNA form, the CDR3 reads TGTGCCAGCAGTACAGGTGCGGAGCTGTTTTTT. It encodes CASSTGAELFF. The genes are TRBV6-5 and TRBJ2-2; TRBD1 might be the D (5 bases). The CDR3 runs to 11 residues. The germline V gene encodes CDR1 MNHEY and CDR2 SVGAGI. V lost 5 bases and J 10 bases, leaving 8 bases between the germline ends.

The V gene is TRBV18, the J gene TRBJ2-5; D not certain. This CDR3 has 13 residues. Trimming pared 4 bases from V and 5 bases from J, leaving 11 bases between. From germline, CDR1 is KGHSH and CDR2 LQKENI. The CDR3 sequence: CASSQSIGETQYF. The CDR3 DNA reads as TGTGCCAGCTCACAAAGTATCGGTGAGACCCAGTACTTC. The full variable domain, in which reference TRBV18 and TRBJ2-5 provide the parts outside the CDR3, is NAGVMQNPRHLVRRRGQEARLRCSPMKGHSHVYWYRQLPEEGLKFMVYLQKENIIDESGMPKERFSAEFPKEGPSILRIQQVVRGDSAAYFCASSQSIGETQYFGPGTRLLVL.

With regard to this clonotype: One junction end does not reproduce the germline sequence, and a read error may be involved. This chain uses TRBV20-1 with TRBJ2-4; no clear D. The V gene's germline CDR1 is DFQATT and CDR2 SNEGSKA (reference sequence). This CDR3 is 13 amino acids long. Here the CDR3 DNA reads TGCAGTGCAAGAGATGTCTGGGCAAACATTCAGTACTTC. It specifies CSARDVWANIQYF.

The CDR3 region has the DNA TGCAGTGCTGCCCGTGGACTAGCGGGGGGGAGGGGTGAGCAGTTCTTC. Translation: CSAARGLAGGRGEQFF. This rearrangement joins TRBV20-1 to TRBJ2-1, with 15 bases aligning to TRBD2. This CDR3 has 16 residues. J lost 9 bases, V lost 5 bases, and 11 bases had no gene match. CDR1 and CDR2 from the germline V gene are DFQATT and SNEGSKA (reference sequence).

This clonotype came up a few times. The chain uses TRBV6-1 and TRBJ1-6, with 9 bases matching TRBD1. Trimming at V came to 5 bases and at J to 4 bases, leaving 9 bases not matched to a gene. Germline loops: CDR1 MNHNS, CDR2 SASEGT. The length of the CDR3 is 17 residues. The CDR3 spells CASSPITGGEYNSPLHF. Here the CDR3 DNA reads TGTGCCAGCAGTCCTATAACAGGGGGCGAGTATAATTCACCCCTCCACTTT.

This clonotype occurred a few times. V gene TRBV5-1 combines with J gene TRBJ2-7; tentative D call: TRBD1 (5 bases). This CDR3 region has 14 residues. Germline lookup yields CDR1 SGHRS and CDR2 YFSETQ. The V end lost 3 bases, the J end lost 2 bases, and 12 bases lay between the germline ends. The CDR3 reads CASSSAGFPYEQYF. CDR3 nucleotides: TGCGCCAGCAGCTCGGCAGGGTTCCCCTACGAGCAGTACTTC.

This clonotype showed up many times. The gene calls are TRBV11-2 and TRBJ2-2; 8 positions agree with TRBD2. V dropped 6 bases and J dropped 1; count of bases not matched to a gene: 7. This CDR3 spans 16 amino acids. Germline V gene data show CDR1 as SGHAT and CDR2 as FQNNGV. CDR3 coding DNA: TGTGCCAGCAGTCCCATAAGCGGGAGGAACACCGGGGAGCTGTTTTTT. It codes for CASSPISGRNTGELFF.

Concerning this clonotype: This likely comes from a read error, as the CDR3 has no conserved phenylalanine or tryptophan at its end. The chain uses TRBV5-1 and TRBJ2-3, with TRBD2 matching over 8 bases. The CDR3 totals 15 residues. With V trimmed by 4 bases and J by 2 bases, 6 bases remained unmatched. Germline values: CDR1 SGHRS, CDR2 YFSETQ. For the CDR3, the DNA is TGCGCCAGCAGCCACCGAGCGGGAGACACAGATACGCAGTATCTT. Translated, it gives CASSHRAGDTDTQYL.

V usage is TRBV5-1 and J usage is TRBJ1-2; 7 nucleotides align to TRBD1. The CDR3 covers 18 residues. From germline, CDR1 is SGHRS and CDR2 YFSETQ. After removal of 2 bases from V and 0 bases from J, the junction contained 13 bases not matched to a gene. For the CDR3, the DNA is TGCGCCAGCAGCTTTGCCGTCGGACAGGAGTCTTCTAACTATGGCTACACCTTC. Residues: CASSFAVGQESSNYGYTF. Full variable domain (rest looked up from reference TRBV5-1 and TRBJ1-2): KAGVTQTPRYLIKTRGQQVTLSCSPISGHRSVSWYQQTPGQGLQFLFEYFSETQRNKGNFPGRFSGRQFSNSRSEMNVSTLELGDSALYLCASSFAVGQESSNYGYTFGSGTRLTVV.

This chain joins TRBV4-3 and TRBJ2-5; D ambiguous. The germline CDR1 and CDR2 sequences are LGHNA and YSLEER. The germline V and J ends were trimmed by 3 bases and 5 bases, with 10 bases remaining between them. The CDR3 consists of 13 residues. The CDR3 sequence is CASSQGIWETQYF. CDR3 bases: TGCGCCAGCAGCCAGGGGATTTGGGAGACCCAGTACTTC.

This clonotype appeared a few times. The chain carries TRBV7-2 and TRBJ2-2; D possibly corresponds to TRBD2 (5 bases). Germline CDR1 is SGHTA and CDR2 is FQGNSA. The V and J ends lost 2 bases and 5 bases respectively, with 18 bases between them. The CDR3 consists of 17 residues. In nucleotides, the CDR3 is TGTGCCAGCAGCTTAACGACGGCCAGTCCGGGGACCGGGGAGCTGTTTTTT. The encoded protein is CASSLTTASPGTGELFF. The complete variable domain, with remaining parts taken from reference TRBV7-2 and TRBJ2-2, reads GAGVSQSPSNKVTEKGKDVELRCDPISGHTALYWYRQSLGQGLEFLIYFQGNSAPDKSGLPSDRFSAERTGGSVSTLTIQRTQQEDSAVYLCASSLTTASPGTGELFFGEGSRLTVL.

The CDR3 DNA follows: TGTGCCAGCAGCTTCGCTAATTCCTACGAGCAGTACTTC. This sequence encodes CASSFANSYEQYF. V usage is TRBV7-9 and J usage is TRBJ2-7, with D hard to call. From germline, CDR1 is SEHNR and CDR2 FQNEAQ (reference sequence). This CDR3 is 13 amino acids long. V was clipped by 3 bases and J by 1 base, with 7 bases between them. Complete variable domain (other parts from reference TRBV7-9 and TRBJ2-7): DTGVSQNPRHKITKRGQNVTFRCDPISEHNRLYWYRQTLGQGPEFLTYFQNEAQLEKSRLLSDRFSAERPKGSFSTLEIQRTEQGDSAMYLCASSFANSYEQYFGPGTRLTVT.

This clonotype was observed at least ten times. J is TRBJ1-2 and V is TRBV7-2; the D is unclear. Germline V gene lookup returns CDR1 SGHTA and CDR2 FQGNSA. The CDR3 runs to 13 residues. Deletions cut 4 bases from V and 4 bases from J, with 10 bases between. The CDR3 sequence is CASSSLGPYGYTF. The CDR3 DNA follows: TGTGCCAGCAGCTCTCTTGGGCCCTATGGCTACACCTTC.

This clonotype was picked up a small number of times. The chain carries TRBV11-2 and TRBJ2-2; D is perhaps TRBD2 (6 bases). Trimming took 1 base from V and 4 from J, leaving 10 bases between them. Germline CDR1 reads SGHAT; CDR2 reads FQNNGV. CDR3 length: 15 amino acids. The CDR3: CASSLAGALTGELFF. CDR3 bases: TGTGCCAGCAGCTTAGCGGGAGCGCTCACCGGGGAGCTGTTTTTT. The full variable domain, rest sourced from reference TRBV11-2 and TRBJ2-2, is EAGVAQSPRYKIIEKRQSVAFWCNPISGHATLYWYQQILGQGPKLLIQFQNNGVVDDSQLPKDRFSAERLKGVDSTLKIQPAKLEDSAVYLCASSLAGALTGELFFGEGSRLTVL.

V usage is TRBV29-1 and J usage is TRBJ1-1; TRBD1 matches at 8 bases. Germline V lookup: CDR1 SQVTM, CDR2 ANQGSEA. The CDR3 extends over 15 amino acids. Trimming at V came to 0 bases and at J to 3 bases, leaving 6 bases not matched to a gene. DNA of the CDR3: TGCAGCGTTGAAGAGATTGGGGGACAGGACACTGAAGCTTTCTTT. Encoded protein: CSVEEIGGQDTEAFF. The variable domain in full, with the rest retrieved from reference TRBV29-1 and TRBJ1-1, is SAVISQKPSRDICQRGTSLTIQCQVDSQVTMMFWYRQQPGQSLTLIATANQGSEATYESGFVIDKFPISRPNLTFSTLTVSNMSPEDSSIYLCSVEEIGGQDTEAFFGQGTRLTVV.